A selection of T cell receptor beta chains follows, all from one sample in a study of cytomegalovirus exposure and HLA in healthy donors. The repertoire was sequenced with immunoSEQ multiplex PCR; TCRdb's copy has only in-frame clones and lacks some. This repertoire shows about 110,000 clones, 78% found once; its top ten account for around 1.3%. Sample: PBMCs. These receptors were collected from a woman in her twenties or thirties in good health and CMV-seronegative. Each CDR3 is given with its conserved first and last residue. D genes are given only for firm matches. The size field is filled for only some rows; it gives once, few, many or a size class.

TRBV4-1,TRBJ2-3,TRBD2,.,CASSPWTSSTDTQYF,TGCGCCAGCAGCCCCTGGACTAGCAGCACAGATACGCAGTATTTT
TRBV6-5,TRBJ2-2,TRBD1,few,CASSLGQVSAGELFF,TGTGCCAGCAGTCTTGGACAGGTTTCCGCCGGGGAGCTGTTTTTT
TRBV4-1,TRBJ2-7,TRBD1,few,CASSQGRQGGYEQYF,TGCGCCAGCAGCCAAGGACGACAGGGTGGGTACGAGCAGTACTTC
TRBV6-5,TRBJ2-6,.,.,CASSFSSGANVLTF,TGTGCCAGCAGTTTTAGTTCTGGGGCCAACGTCCTGACTTTC
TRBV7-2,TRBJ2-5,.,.,CASSLQGLEETQYF,TGTGCCAGCAGCTTGCAGGGACTGGAAGAGACCCAGTACTTC
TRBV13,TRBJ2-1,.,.,CASSLRQAPYNEQFF,TGTGCCAGCAGCCTCCGACAGGCCCCATACAATGAGCAGTTCTTC
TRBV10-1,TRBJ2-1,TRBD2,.,CASSEIAGKYNEQFF,TGCGCCAGCAGTGAGATAGCGGGAAAATACAATGAGCAGTTCTTC
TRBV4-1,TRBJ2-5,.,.,CASSQEQRQETQYF,TGCGCCAGCAGCCAAGAACAAAGACAAGAGACCCAGTACTTC
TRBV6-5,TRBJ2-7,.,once,CASGAGPHEQYF,TGTGCCAGCGGCGCGGGCCCCCACGAGCAGTACTTC
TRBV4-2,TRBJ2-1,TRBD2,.,CASSRGPGRMGGYNEQFF,TGTGCCAGCAGCCGTGGGCCGGGAAGGATGGGGGGGTACAATGAGCAGTTCTTC
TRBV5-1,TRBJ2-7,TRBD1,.,CASSPRQGPYEQYF,TGCGCCAGCAGCCCAAGACAGGGACCCTACGAGCAGTACTTC
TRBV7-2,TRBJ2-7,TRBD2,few,CASRGFGASGRAVEQYF,TGTGCCAGCAGGGGGTTCGGGGCTAGCGGGAGGGCCGTCGAGCAGTACTTC
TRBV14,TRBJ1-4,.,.,CASSRAGNPEKLFF,TGTGCCAGCAGCCGGGCGGGGAATCCCGAAAAACTGTTTTTT
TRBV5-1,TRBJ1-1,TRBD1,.,CASSGGGMGTEAFF,TGCGCCAGCAGCGGAGGGGGCATGGGCACTGAAGCTTTCTTT
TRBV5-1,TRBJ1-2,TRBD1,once,CASSLRQGANYGYTF,TGCGCCAGCAGCCTACGACAGGGGGCGAACTATGGCTACACCTTC
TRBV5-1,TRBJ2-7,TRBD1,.,CASSQGQTLGEQYF,TGCGCCAGCAGCCAGGGACAGACCCTGGGGGAGCAGTACTTC
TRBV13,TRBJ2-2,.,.,CASSFYTLGRLSRMNTGELFF,TGTGCCAGCAGCTTCTACACCTTGGGCCGGCTCAGCAGGATGAACACCGGGGAGCTGTTTTTT
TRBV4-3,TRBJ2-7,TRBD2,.,CASSQDPRGVREQYF,TGCGCCAGCAGCCAAGATCCGCGGGGGGTCCGCGAGCAGTACTTC
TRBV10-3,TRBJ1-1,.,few,CAISATRVTEAFF,TGTGCCATCAGTGCGACCCGGGTCACTGAAGCTTTCTTT
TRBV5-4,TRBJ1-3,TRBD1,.,CASSSRQGRSGNTIYF,TGTGCCAGCAGCTCCAGACAGGGCCGCTCTGGAAACACCATATATTTT
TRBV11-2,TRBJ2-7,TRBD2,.,CASSLGGLGSAEQYF,TGTGCCAGCAGCTTAGGAGGACTAGGATCCGCCGAGCAGTACTTC
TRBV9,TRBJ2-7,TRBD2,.,CASSVDGLAGSEQYF,TGTGCCAGCAGCGTAGATGGCCTAGCGGGGAGCGAGCAGTACTTC
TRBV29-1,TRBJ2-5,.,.,CSVVDRRETQYF,TGCAGCGTTGTTGATCGGAGAGAGACCCAGTACTTC
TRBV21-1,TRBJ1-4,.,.,CASSNIINRGEKLFF,TGTGCCAGCAGCAACATTATAAACAGGGGTGAAAAACTGTTTTTT
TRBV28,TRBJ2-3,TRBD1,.,CASSFGQGTEDTQYF,TGTGCCAGCAGTTTTGGACAGGGGACAGAAGATACGCAGTATTTT
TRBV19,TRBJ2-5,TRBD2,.,CASSMGGLETQYF,TGTGCCAGTAGTATGGGAGGGCTTGAGACCCAGTACTTC
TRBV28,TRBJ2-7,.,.,CASSLSGYEQYF,TGTGCCAGCAGTTTATCAGGCTACGAGCAGTACTTC
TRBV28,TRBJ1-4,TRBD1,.,CASEGPGQGYEKLFF,TGTGCCAGCGAGGGGCCGGGACAGGGGTATGAAAAACTGTTTTTT
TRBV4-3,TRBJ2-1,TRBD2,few,CASSQRAGGIYNEQFF,TGCGCCAGCAGCCAGAGAGCGGGGGGGATTTACAATGAGCAGTTCTTC
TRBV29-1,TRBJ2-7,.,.,CSVLRVTSTYEQYF,TGCAGCGTGCTAAGGGTTACTAGTACCTACGAGCAGTACTTC
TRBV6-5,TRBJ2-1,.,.,CASSYLRSYNEQFF,TGTGCCAGCAGTTACTTGAGGTCCTACAATGAGCAGTTCTTC
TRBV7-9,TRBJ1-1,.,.,CASSLAYGAVEAFF,TGTGCCAGCAGCTTAGCGTATGGGGCGGTCGAAGCTTTCTTT
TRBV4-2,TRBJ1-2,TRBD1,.,CASSQDATGVNYGYTF,TGTGCCAGCAGCCAAGATGCCACAGGGGTTAACTATGGCTACACCTTC
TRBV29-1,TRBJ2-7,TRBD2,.,CSVSSGRYEQYF,TGCAGCGTTTCCAGCGGGAGGTACGAGCAGTACTTC
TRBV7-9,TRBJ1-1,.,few,CASSLSESNTEAFF,TGTGCCAGCAGCTTATCTGAGTCGAACACTGAAGCTTTCTTT
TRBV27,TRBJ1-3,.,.,CASSRDSGNTIYF,TGTGCCAGCAGCCGGGACTCGGGAAACACCATATATTTT
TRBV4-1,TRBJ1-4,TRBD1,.,CASSQEPTGSFGQKLFF,TGCGCCAGCAGCCAAGAACCGACAGGGTCCTTTGGGCAAAAACTGTTTTTT
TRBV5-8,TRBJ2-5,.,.,CASSLVAYGLDSIQETQYF,TGTGCCAGCAGCTTGGTAGCTTATGGTCTGGACAGCATCCAAGAGACCCAGTACTTC
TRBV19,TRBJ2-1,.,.,CASTTTVRYNEQFF,TGTGCCAGTACCACGACTGTCCGATACAATGAGCAGTTCTTC
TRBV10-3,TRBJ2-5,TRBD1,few,CAISQNSGQGLAQETQYF,TGTGCCATCAGCCAGAACTCGGGACAGGGCCTCGCTCAAGAGACCCAGTACTTC
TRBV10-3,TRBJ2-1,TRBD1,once,CAISDPLQGAQGFGNEQFF,TGTGCCATCAGTGACCCCTTACAGGGGGCGCAGGGGTTCGGCAATGAGCAGTTCTTC